The 30 T cell receptor beta chains below come from one sample, sequenced in a study of cytomegalovirus exposure and HLA in healthy donors. Primers included in the PCR were 60 Vbeta and 13 Jbeta primers. This table comes from immunoSEQ multiplex PCR, and its TCRdb copy is limited to in-frame clones, with some not included. Across 150,000 to 200,000 clones, the top ten clones capture 2% to 2.5% of the sample. Sample: PBMCs. The origin of the receptors is a man aged 30-40 years in good health and CMV-seronegative.

J is TRBJ2-3 and V is TRBV5-1; 12 bases map to TRBD2. The V segment lost 0 bases and the J segment 2 bases; nucleotides outside the gene matches: 4. Germline V gene lookup returns CDR1 SGHRS and CDR2 YFSETQ. The CDR3 has 17 amino acids. The DNA for the CDR3 is TGCGCCAGCAGCTTGGTCCTAGCGGGAGGGAACACAGATACGCAGTATTTT. It translates to CASSLVLAGGNTDTQYF. Full variable domain (remainder filled in from reference TRBV5-1 and TRBJ2-3): KAGVTQTPRYLIKTRGQQVTLSCSPISGHRSVSWYQQTPGQGLQFLFEYFSETQRNKGNFPGRFSGRQFSNSRSEMNVSTLELGDSALYLCASSLVLAGGNTDTQYFGPGTRLTVL.

The chain joins TRBV7-3 to TRBJ2-5, with 11 bases identical to TRBD1. Germline V CDR1 and CDR2: SGHTA, FQGTGA. This CDR3 comprises 15 residues. V dropped 5 bases and J dropped 4; count of bases not matched to a gene: 6. DNA for the CDR3: TGTGCCAGCAGCCGCCAAGGGACAGGGGGAGAGACCCAGTACTTC. Encoded protein: CASSRQGTGGETQYF. Supplemented by reference TRBV7-3 and TRBJ2-5, the full variable domain reads GAGVSQTPSNKVTEKGKYVELRCDPISGHTALYWYRQSLGQGPEFLIYFQGTGAADDSGLPNDRFFAVRPEGSVSTLKIQRTERGDSAVYLCASSRQGTGGETQYFGPGTRLLVL.

The chain recombines TRBV7-2 with TRBJ1-2; D is uncertain. The CDR3 runs 15 residues. CDR1 SGHTA and CDR2 FQGNSA come from the germline V gene. Trimming left V 6 bases short and J 4 bases short, with 18 bases between. The CDR3 reads CASSRQRAGSYGYTF. The CDR3 region has the DNA TGTGCCAGCAGTCGCCAGAGGGCGGGGAGCTATGGCTACACCTTC.

J is TRBJ2-7 and V is TRBV19; D is perhaps TRBD1 (5 bases). V lost 0 bases and J 6 bases, leaving 9 bases between the germline ends. The CDR3 covers 13 residues. From germline, CDR1 is LNHDA and CDR2 SQIVND (reference sequence). CDR3: CASSIDRDSEQYF. The DNA for the CDR3 is TGTGCCAGTAGTATAGACAGGGATTCCGAGCAGTACTTC.

V and J are TRBV5-1 and TRBJ2-1, with no clear D. CDR3 size: 13 residues. Germline V lookup: CDR1 SGHRS, CDR2 YFSETQ. V gave up 0 bases and J gave up 7 bases, with 8 bases separating them. The CDR3 reads CASSLDGRNEQFF. The CDR3 coding sequence is TGCGCCAGCAGCTTGGATGGCAGAAATGAGCAGTTCTTC.

This chain uses TRBV5-1 with TRBJ1-1; D gene uncertain. Germline CDR1 and CDR2: SGHRS and YFSETQ. This CDR3 has 12 amino acids. V lost 7 bases and J lost 3, with 10 bases in between. CDR3 region: CASGREDTEAFF. DNA for the CDR3: TGCGCCAGCGGTAGGGAGGACACTGAAGCTTTCTTT.

The chain couples TRBV9 to TRBJ2-2, with D maybe TRBD2 (5 bases). CDR1 and CDR2 from the germline V gene are SGDLS and YYNGEE. The CDR3 length is 18 residues. Trimming took 3 bases from V and 7 from J, leaving 25 bases between them. The CDR3 protein is CASSEPTRTQPGGGELFF. The CDR3 nucleotides read TGTGCCAGCAGCGAGCCGACGCGGACTCAACCGGGCGGCGGGGAGCTGTTTTTT.

V is TRBV19 and J is TRBJ2-7; D remains unclear. The germline V gene has CDR1 LNHDA and CDR2 SQIVND (reference sequence). The CDR3 totals 13 residues. V was shortened by 3 bases and J by 3 bases, with 9 bases between the two germline ends. The CDR3 DNA reads as TGTGCCAGTAGTATCAGGAACAACTACGAGCAGTACTTC. It translates to CASSIRNNYEQYF.

This chain joins TRBV15 and TRBJ1-5; maybe TRBD1 (5 bases). Trimming cost V 0 bases and J 3 bases, with 12 bases left between them. The CDR3 sequence is 16 residues long. Per the germline V gene, CDR1 is LNHNV and CDR2 is YYDKDF (reference sequence). CDR3 amino acids: CATSRDQRQLNQPQHF. The CDR3 DNA sequence: TGTGCCACCAGCAGAGATCAGCGACAGCTCAATCAGCCCCAGCATTTT.

V is TRBV2 and J is TRBJ1-2; perhaps TRBD1 as D (5 bases). Germline CDR1 reads SNHLY; CDR2 reads FYNNEI. The CDR3 length is 16 residues. The V gene lost 4 bases and the J gene lost 3 bases, with 18 bases spanning the gap. CDR3: CASSGIQGGWDYGYTF. CDR3 nucleotides: TGTGCCAGCAGTGGGATTCAGGGCGGATGGGACTATGGCTACACCTTC.

This chain connects TRBV29-1 to TRBJ1-5; no reliable D call. CDR1 is SQVTM and CDR2 is ANQGSEA in the germline V gene. The CDR3 has 13 residues. Trimming pared 4 bases from V and 7 bases from J, leaving 14 bases between. This CDR3 is CSVVEGGEQPQHF. The CDR3 DNA reads TGCAGCGTTGTCGAGGGAGGAGAGCAGCCCCAGCATTTT. The whole variable domain, filled in from reference TRBV29-1 and TRBJ1-5, reads SAVISQKPSRDICQRGTSLTIQCQVDSQVTMMFWYRQQPGQSLTLIATANQGSEATYESGFVIDKFPISRPNLTFSTLTVSNMSPEDSSIYLCSVVEGGEQPQHFGDGTRLSIL.

V gene TRBV9 combines with J gene TRBJ2-1, with TRBD2 identical over 8 bases. Looked up from germline, CDR1 is SGDLS and CDR2 is YYNGEE. The V gene end was trimmed by 3 bases and the J gene end by 10 bases; junction bases not matched to a gene: 12. CDR3 length: 15 residues. In DNA, the CDR3 is TGTGCCAGCAGCGCCACAGGGACTAGTCACAGGGAGCAGTTCTTC. Translating gives CASSATGTSHREQFF.

The genes are TRBV6-1 and TRBJ1-1; 8 bases align to TRBD1. Germline CDR1 is MNHNS and CDR2 is SASEGT. V dropped 2 bases and J dropped 5; count of bases not matched to a gene: 4. The CDR3 is 14 amino acids. The CDR3: CASSESGGWTEAFF. The CDR3 DNA sequence: TGTGCCAGCAGTGAATCAGGGGGCTGGACTGAAGCTTTCTTT.

V and J are TRBV2 and TRBJ2-5; 8 bases match TRBD1. The end of the DNA fits TRBJ2-7 better, so the J call may be wrong. This CDR3 region has 14 residues. Germline V gives CDR1 SNHLY, CDR2 FYNNEI. CDR3 nucleotide sequence: TGTGCCAGCAGTGTCGACGGACAGGGACACGAGCAGTACTTC. Amino acid sequence: CASSVDGQGHEQYF.

V usage is TRBV7-9 and J usage is TRBJ2-5; possible D gene TRBD1, 6 bases. This CDR3 comprises 13 residues. Germline-derived CDR1 and CDR2 are SEHNR and FQNEAQ (reference sequence). V lost 4 bases and J lost 4, with 10 bases in between. Here the CDR3 reads CASSSTGPETQYF. For the CDR3, the DNA is TGTGCCAGCAGCTCAACAGGGCCAGAGACCCAGTACTTC.

The chain has TRBV7-9 and TRBJ2-7, with 8 bases lining up with TRBD2. The CDR3 extends over 15 amino acids. V shed 6 bases, J shed 3 bases, and the junction held 10 bases outside the gene matches. The V gene's germline CDR1 is SEHNR and CDR2 FQNEAQ (reference sequence). CDR3 nucleotides: TGTGCCAGCAGAGATCCGGGACTAGAGAGCTACGAGCAGTACTTC. Its translation is CASRDPGLESYEQYF.

The chain has TRBV18 and TRBJ1-5, with 7 bases identical to TRBD1. The J segment lost 3 bases and the V segment lost 4 bases, leaving 6 bases of the junction unmatched. The CDR3 sequence is 15 residues long. Germline V gives CDR1 KGHSH, CDR2 LQKENI. The CDR3 DNA follows: TGTGCCAGCTCACTAACAGGGGACTTCAATCAGCCCCAGCATTTT. Translated: CASSLTGDFNQPQHF.

CDR3 bases: TGTGCCAGCAGCCAAGAATCTTCGTGGAGCGGGAGATCGGATGAGCAGTTCTTC. As protein: CASSQESSWSGRSDEQFF. The rearrangement joins TRBV14 to TRBJ2-1; 8 nucleotides align to TRBD2. V trimming: 0 bases; J trimming: 8 bases; junction bases outside the gene matches: 15. The CDR3 has 18 amino acids. Looked up from germline, CDR1 is SGHDN and CDR2 is FVKESK.

The chain couples TRBV19 to TRBJ2-3; D is uncertain. The CDR3 is 14 amino acids. V was cut by 3 bases and J by 0 bases, with 7 bases left in between. Per germline, CDR1 LNHDA and CDR2 SQIVND (reference sequence). CDR3 loop: CASSISRSTDTQYF. The CDR3 coding sequence is TGTGCCAGTAGTATCTCCAGAAGCACAGATACGCAGTATTTT.

DNA for the CDR3: TGTGCCAGCAGTTTGGGGCTGGGCAATCAGCCCCAGCATTTT. It codes for CASSLGLGNQPQHF. This chain uses TRBV27 with TRBJ1-5; tentative D call: TRBD1 (5 bases). Germline CDR1 is MNHEY and CDR2 is SMNVEV (reference sequence). Deletions cut 3 bases from V and 2 bases from J, with 8 bases between. The length of the CDR3 is 14 residues.

This chain links TRBV2 with TRBJ2-1; 11 bases align to TRBD1. After removal of 5 bases from V and 8 bases from J, the junction contained 5 bases not matched to a gene. There are 14 residues in the CDR3. CDR1 and CDR2 from the germline V gene are SNHLY and FYNNEI. CDR3 sequence: CASSRDRGYDEQFF. DNA of the CDR3: TGTGCCAGCAGTCGGGACAGGGGGTATGATGAGCAGTTCTTC.

V and J are TRBV7-9 and TRBJ2-5; D unresolved. Trimming took off 4 bases at V and 1 base at J, with 7 bases between the two ends. Germline V gene sequence: CDR1 SEHNR, CDR2 FQNEAQ (reference sequence). This CDR3 is 13 amino acids long. CDR3: CASSSRPQETQYF. Written as DNA, the CDR3 is TGTGCCAGCAGCTCCAGGCCCCAAGAGACCCAGTACTTC.

The V and J genes are TRBV9 and TRBJ2-7, with D perhaps TRBD2 (7 bases). The CDR3 consists of 15 residues. The V gene's germline CDR1 is SGDLS and CDR2 YYNGEE. Trimming took off 0 bases at V and 6 bases at J, with 16 bases between the two ends. The CDR3 sequence is CASSVDLLGGREQYF. The DNA of the CDR3 is TGTGCCAGCAGCGTAGATCTCCTCGGGGGGCGCGAGCAGTACTTC.

This sequence joins TRBV25-1 and TRBJ2-1; TRBD1 aligns across 9 bases. The trim removed 5 bases at V and 7 bases at J, leaving 12 bases unmatched. Germline V gene sequence: CDR1 MGHDK, CDR2 SYGVNS. The CDR3 length is 16 residues. This chain's CDR3 is CASSSPVTGGSNEQFF. CDR3 DNA sequence: TGTGCCAGCAGTTCCCCCGTGACAGGGGGGTCGAATGAGCAGTTCTTC. Together with reference TRBV25-1 and TRBJ2-1, the CDR3 gives the full variable domain: EADIYQTPRYLVIGTGKKITLECSQTMGHDKMYWYQQDPGMELHLIHYSYGVNSTEKGDLSSESTVSRIRTEHFPLTLESARPSHTSQYLCASSSPVTGGSNEQFFGPGTRLTVL.

This sequence joins TRBV6-6 and TRBJ1-5; the match to TRBD1 covers 10 bases. Germline V lookup: CDR1 MNHNY, CDR2 SVGAGI (reference sequence). The CDR3 runs to 16 residues. Trimming at V came to 0 bases and at J to 6 bases, leaving 5 bases not matched to a gene. CDR3 amino acids: CASSYSRDRGGQPQHF. CDR3 in DNA: TGTGCCAGCAGTTACTCGCGGGACAGGGGAGGTCAGCCCCAGCATTTT.

The CDR3 nucleotides read TGTGCCAGAATCAGGGGCCGTAGGAGGTCCTACGAGCAGTACTTC. Amino acid sequence: CARIRGRRRSYEQYF. This chain uses TRBV6-4 with TRBJ2-7, with D perhaps matching TRBD1 (6 bases). V gave up 9 bases and J gave up 1 base, with 19 bases separating them. This CDR3 is built from 15 residues. Germline assignment: CDR1 MRHNA and CDR2 SNTAGT.

This chain connects TRBV11-3 to TRBJ1-2; unclear D gene. Trimming pared 1 base from V and 9 bases from J, leaving 18 bases between. CDR1 SGHNT and CDR2 YENEEA come from the germline V gene. CDR3 length: 15 residues. CDR3 sequence (DNA): TGTGCCAGCAGCTTAGGCCCTGACACCTCGAGTCGCTACACCTTC. This sequence encodes CASSLGPDTSSRYTF.

This chain connects TRBV2 to TRBJ2-5; D is undetermined. Trimming shortened V by 10 bases and J by 1 base, and 13 bases separated the two germline ends. CDR1 and CDR2 (germline): SNHLY, FYNNEI. This CDR3 has 13 residues. This CDR3 is CATQKERQETQYF. The CDR3 DNA sequence: TGTGCCACCCAAAAGGAGCGCCAAGAGACCCAGTACTTC.

The chain employs TRBV7-2 and TRBJ1-5; perhaps TRBD1 as D (5 bases). Germline assignment: CDR1 SGHTA and CDR2 FQGNSA. The V end was cut by 2 bases, the J end by 4 bases, with 12 bases between. The CDR3 totals 15 residues. CDR3 nucleotides: TGTGCCAGCAGCTTATTGGGGGGGGGTAATCAGCCCCAGCATTTT. The encoded protein is CASSLLGGGNQPQHF.

CDR3 sequence (DNA): TGTGCCAGCAGCTTAGACAGGGCTAGCACAGATACGCAGTATTTT. Translation gives CASSLDRASTDTQYF. This rearrangement joins TRBV7-9 to TRBJ2-3; the D gene is possibly TRBD1 (6 bases). The CDR3 spans 15 residues. Germline V CDR1 and CDR2: SEHNR, FQNEAQ (reference sequence). Trimming pared 1 base from V and 0 bases from J, leaving 8 bases between.